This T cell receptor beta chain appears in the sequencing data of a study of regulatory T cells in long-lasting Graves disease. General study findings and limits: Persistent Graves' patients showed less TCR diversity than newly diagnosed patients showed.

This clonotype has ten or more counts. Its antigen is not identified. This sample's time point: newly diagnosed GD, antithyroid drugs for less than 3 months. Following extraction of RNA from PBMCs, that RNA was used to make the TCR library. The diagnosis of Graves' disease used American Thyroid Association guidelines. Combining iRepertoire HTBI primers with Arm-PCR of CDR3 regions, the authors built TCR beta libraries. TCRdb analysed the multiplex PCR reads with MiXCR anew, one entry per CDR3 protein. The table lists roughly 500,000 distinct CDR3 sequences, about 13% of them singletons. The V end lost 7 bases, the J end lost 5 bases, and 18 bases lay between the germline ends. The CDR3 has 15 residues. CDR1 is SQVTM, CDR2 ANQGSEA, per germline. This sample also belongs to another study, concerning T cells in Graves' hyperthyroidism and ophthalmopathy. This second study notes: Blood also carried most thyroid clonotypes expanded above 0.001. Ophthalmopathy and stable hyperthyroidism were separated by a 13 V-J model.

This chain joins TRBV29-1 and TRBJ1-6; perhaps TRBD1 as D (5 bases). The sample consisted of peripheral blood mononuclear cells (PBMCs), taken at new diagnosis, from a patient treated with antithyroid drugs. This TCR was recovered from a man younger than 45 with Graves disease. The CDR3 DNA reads TGCAGCGCAAAAGGGGCCCCAGCCGATAATTCACCCCTCCACTTT. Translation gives CSAKGAPADNSPLHF.